A selection of T cell receptor beta chains follows, all from one sample in a study of a mutant IDH1 vaccine in newly diagnosed glioma. These TCRs' antigens remain unknown. Sequencing was performed with immunoSEQ multiplex PCR; in TCRdb, only in-frame clones are kept and a portion is missing. The sample includes about 56,000 clones, 60% to 80% seen only once; the top ten take over 4.5%. Sequencing used PBMCs, obtained from a glioma patient whose treatment included an IDH1 peptide vaccine. Receptor source: a man aged 45-60 years with glioma. Each CDR3 is given with its conserved first and last residue. D genes are given only for firm matches. Clone sizes are given selectively: once, few, many, or a class where the clone is expanded.

TRBD2,TRBJ2-7,NA,TRBV7-2,CASSPNRFLSGGAYEQYF,TGTGCCAGCAGCCCCAACCGATTTCTCAGCGGGGGGGCCTACGAGCAGTACTTC
TRBD1,TRBJ1-1,NA,TRBV6-6,CASSYRQGANTEAFF,TGTGCCAGCAGTTACCGACAGGGGGCTAACACTGAAGCTTTCTTT
NA,TRBJ2-4,NA,TRBV10-3,CAISEQGEVIQYF,TGTGCCATCAGTGAACAGGGTGAGGTCATTCAGTACTTC
NA,TRBJ2-3,NA,TRBV4-1,CASSQARRSGLENTDTQYF,TGCGCCAGCAGCCAAGCCCGACGGTCGGGACTGGAGAACACAGATACGCAGTATTTT
TRBD1,TRBJ2-7,NA,TRBV29-1,CSVRGTGVGEQYF,TGCAGCGTCCGTGGGACAGGGGTGGGCGAGCAGTACTTC
TRBD2,TRBJ2-1,NA,TRBV19,CASTGLADINEQFF,TGTGCCTCAACAGGACTAGCGGATATCAATGAGCAGTTCTTC
NA,TRBJ2-5,NA,TRBV5-1,CASSLGTTAGQETQYF,TGCGCCAGCAGCTTAGGGACAACCGCCGGGCAAGAGACCCAGTACTTC
TRBD2,TRBJ2-5,NA,TRBV19,CASSWTSRETQYF,TGTGCCAGTAGCTGGACTAGCCGGGAGACCCAGTACTTC
NA,TRBJ2-7,NA,TRBV6-5,CASSYQPGHYEQYF,TGTGCCAGCAGTTACCAACCGGGGCACTACGAGCAGTACTTC
NA,TRBJ1-5,NA,TRBV6-5,CASSYDKYQPQHF,TGTGCCAGCAGTTACGACAAATACCAACCCCAGCATTTT
TRBD1,TRBJ1-2,NA,TRBV6-5,CASSLGQGHDGYTF,TGTGCCAGCAGCCTTGGACAGGGGCACGACGGCTACACCTTC
NA,TRBJ1-1,once,TRBV4-2,CASSQVVSLEYTEAFF,TGTGCCAGCAGCCAAGTTGTAAGTTTGGAGTACACTGAAGCTTTCTTT
NA,TRBJ1-1,NA,TRBV4-2,CASSQEGKRDTEAFF,TGTGCCAGCAGCCAAGAAGGAAAAAGGGACACTGAAGCTTTCTTT
NA,TRBJ2-1,NA,TRBV7-7,CASSPGQQPYNEQFF,TGTGCTAGCAGCCCCGGACAGCAGCCCTACAATGAGCAGTTCTTC
TRBD2,TRBJ2-7,NA,TRBV5-1,CASSFAGGTSYEQYF,TGCGCCAGCAGCTTTGCGGGAGGAACCTCCTACGAGCAGTACTTC
NA,TRBJ2-1,NA,TRBV19,CASSSGRLYNEQFF,TGTGCCAGTTCCTCCGGGCGGCTGTACAATGAGCAGTTCTTC
NA,TRBJ2-6,NA,TRBV29-1,CSVEDREQTGANVLTF,TGCAGCGTTGAAGATCGGGAACAGACCGGGGCCAACGTCCTGACTTTC
NA,TRBJ2-2,NA,TRBV27,CASTSDTGELFF,TGTGCCAGCACCTCTGACACCGGGGAGCTGTTTTTT
TRBD1,TRBJ1-1,NA,TRBV5-6,CASSSYWTGANTEAFF,TGTGCCAGCAGCAGCTATTGGACAGGGGCGAACACTGAAGCTTTCTTT
NA,TRBJ1-5,NA,TRBV7-9,CASSVRGSDQPQHF,TGTGCCAGCAGCGTTAGGGGGAGCGATCAGCCCCAGCATTTT
NA,TRBJ2-1,NA,TRBV25-1,CASSERGGASEQFF,TGTGCCAGCAGTGAAAGAGGGGGGGCGAGTGAGCAGTTCTTC
TRBD2,TRBJ2-7,NA,TRBV7-9,CASSLQGGNSYEQYF,TGTGCCAGCAGCCTCCAGGGAGGGAACTCCTACGAGCAGTACTTC
NA,TRBJ1-2,NA,TRBV6-5,CASTTNRDNYDYTF,TGTGCCAGCACGACAAACAGGGATAACTATGACTACACCTTC
TRBD1,TRBJ2-7,NA,TRBV5-6,CASSLALTGQASYEQYF,TGTGCCAGCAGCTTGGCCCTTACGGGACAGGCATCCTACGAGCAGTACTTC
TRBD1,TRBJ1-2,NA,TRBV7-2,CASSLAASGQGVGGYTF,TGTGCCAGCAGCTTAGCAGCGTCAGGACAGGGAGTTGGTGGCTACACCTTC
TRBD1,TRBJ1-6,NA,TRBV7-3,CASSLTQGAGSPLHF,TGTGCCAGCAGCTTAACGCAGGGGGCTGGTTCACCCCTCCACTTT
NA,TRBJ1-4,NA,TRBV9,CASSADILNEKLFF,TGTGCCAGCAGCGCTGACATCCTGAATGAAAAACTGTTTTTT
NA,TRBJ2-1,NA,TRBV6-5,CASSSTRNEQFF,TGTGCCAGCAGTTCCACCCGCAATGAGCAGTTCTTC
TRBD2,TRBJ2-5,once,TRBV5-1,CASSFPTRLADPQETQYF,TGCGCCAGCAGCTTCCCAACCCGACTAGCGGACCCCCAAGAGACCCAGTACTTC
NA,TRBJ2-5,NA,TRBV5-6,CASSFQDGQETQYF,TGTGCCAGCAGCTTTCAAGACGGCCAAGAGACCCAGTACTTC
TRBD2,TRBJ2-2,few,TRBV19,CASSISGGNTGELFF,TGTGCCAGTAGTATTTCGGGGGGGAACACCGGGGAGCTGTTTTTT
TRBD2,TRBJ2-1,NA,TRBV29-1,CSVESQRGWGEQFF,TGCAGCGTTGAATCCCAGCGGGGATGGGGTGAGCAGTTCTTC
NA,TRBJ2-3,NA,TRBV11-3,CASSDSGTDTQYF,TGTGCCAGCAGCGACTCTGGCACAGATACGCAGTATTTT
NA,TRBJ2-3,NA,TRBV9,CASSASQSSTDTQYF,TGTGCCAGCAGCGCTAGCCAATCTAGCACAGATACGCAGTATTTT
TRBD1,TRBJ1-5,NA,TRBV6-1,CASSVGTGNNQPQHF,TGTGCCAGCAGTGTAGGGACAGGCAACAATCAGCCCCAGCATTTT
TRBD1,TRBJ1-1,NA,TRBV10-3,CAISRQGVNTEAFF,TGTGCCATCAGCCGACAGGGGGTGAACACTGAAGCTTTCTTT
NA,TRBJ2-5,NA,TRBV7-9,CASGHLRGETQYF,TGTGCCAGCGGACACCTTAGGGGGGAGACCCAGTACTTC
NA,TRBJ1-1,NA,TRBV4-3,CASSQSVNTEAFF,TGCGCCAGCAGCCAATCAGTGAACACTGAAGCTTTCTTT
NA,TRBJ1-1,NA,TRBV27,CASSLRGLNTEAFF,TGTGCCAGCAGTCTCAGGGGATTGAACACTGAAGCTTTCTTT
NA,TRBJ1-1,few,TRBV30,CAHKKGLGNTEAFF,TGTGCCCATAAAAAAGGGTTGGGGAACACTGAAGCTTTCTTT
TRBD1,TRBJ1-1,NA,TRBV5-4,CASSRQGGNTEAFF,TGTGCCAGCAGCCGTCAGGGGGGCAACACTGAAGCTTTCTTT
TRBD1,TRBJ1-5,few,TRBV9,CASSVGGDSRYQPQHF,TGTGCCAGCAGCGTAGGCGGGGACAGCAGATATCAGCCCCAGCATTTT
TRBD1,TRBJ1-1,few,TRBV6-5,CASSPRDRGNTEAFF,TGTGCCAGCAGTCCCCGGGACAGGGGGAACACTGAAGCTTTCTTT
NA,TRBJ2-1,NA,TRBV5-1,CASSLAGQSYNEQFF,TGCGCCAGCAGCTTGGCAGGACAGAGCTACAATGAGCAGTTCTTC